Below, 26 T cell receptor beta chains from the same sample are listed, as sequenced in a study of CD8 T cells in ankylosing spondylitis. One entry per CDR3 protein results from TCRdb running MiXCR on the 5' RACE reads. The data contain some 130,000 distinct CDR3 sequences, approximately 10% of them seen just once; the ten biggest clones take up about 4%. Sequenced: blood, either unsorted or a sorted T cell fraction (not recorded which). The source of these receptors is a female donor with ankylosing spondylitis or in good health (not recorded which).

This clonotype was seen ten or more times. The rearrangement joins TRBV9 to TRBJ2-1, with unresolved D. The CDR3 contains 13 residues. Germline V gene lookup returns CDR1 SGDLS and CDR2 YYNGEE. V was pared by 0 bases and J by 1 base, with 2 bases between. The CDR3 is CASSVGSYNEQFF. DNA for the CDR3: TGTGCCAGCAGCGTAGGGTCCTACAATGAGCAGTTCTTC.

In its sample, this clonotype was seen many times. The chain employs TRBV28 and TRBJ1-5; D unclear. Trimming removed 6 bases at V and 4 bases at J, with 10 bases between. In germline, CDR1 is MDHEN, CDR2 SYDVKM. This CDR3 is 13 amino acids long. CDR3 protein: CASRPSPNQPQHF. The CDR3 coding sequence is TGTGCCAGCAGACCCTCTCCAAATCAGCCCCAGCATTTT. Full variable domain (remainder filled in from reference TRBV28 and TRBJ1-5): DVKVTQSSRYLVKRTGEKVFLECVQDMDHENMFWYRQDPGLGLRLIYFSYDVKMKEKGDIPEGYSVSREKKERFSLILESASTNQTSMYLCASRPSPNQPQHFGDGTRLSIL.

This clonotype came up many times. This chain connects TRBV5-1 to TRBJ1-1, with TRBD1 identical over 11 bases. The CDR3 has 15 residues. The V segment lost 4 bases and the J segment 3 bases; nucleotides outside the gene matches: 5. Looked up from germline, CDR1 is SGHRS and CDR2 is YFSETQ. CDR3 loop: CASSPRDRGDTEAFF. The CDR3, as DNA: TGCGCCAGCAGCCCCAGGGACAGGGGGGACACTGAAGCTTTCTTT.

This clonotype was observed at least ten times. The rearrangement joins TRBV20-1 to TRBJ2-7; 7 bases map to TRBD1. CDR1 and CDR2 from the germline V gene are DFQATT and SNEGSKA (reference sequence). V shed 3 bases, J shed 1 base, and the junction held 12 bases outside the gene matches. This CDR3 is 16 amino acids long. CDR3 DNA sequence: TGCAGTGCTAGCTCCGATCAAACGGGACAGTCCTACGAGCAGTACTTC. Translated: CSASSDQTGQSYEQYF.

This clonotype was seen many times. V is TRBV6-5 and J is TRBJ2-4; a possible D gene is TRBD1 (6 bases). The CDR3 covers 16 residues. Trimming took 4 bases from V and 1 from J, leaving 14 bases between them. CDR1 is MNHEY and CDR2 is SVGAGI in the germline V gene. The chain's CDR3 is CASSSYTGQAKNIQYF. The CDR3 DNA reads TGTGCCAGCAGTTCCTATACTGGACAGGCCAAAAACATTCAGTACTTC.

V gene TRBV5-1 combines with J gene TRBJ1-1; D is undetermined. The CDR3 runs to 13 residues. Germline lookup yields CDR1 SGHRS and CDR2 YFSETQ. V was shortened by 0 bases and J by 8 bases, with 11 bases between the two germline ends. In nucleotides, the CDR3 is TGCGCCAGCAGCTTGGTCGGGTCGCCAGAAGCTTTCTTT. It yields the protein CASSLVGSPEAFF.

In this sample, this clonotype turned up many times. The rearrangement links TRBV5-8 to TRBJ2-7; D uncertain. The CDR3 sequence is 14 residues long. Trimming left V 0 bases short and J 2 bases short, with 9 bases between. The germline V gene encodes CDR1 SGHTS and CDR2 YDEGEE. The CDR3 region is CASSLAVLPYEQYF. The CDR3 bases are TGTGCCAGCAGCTTGGCGGTCTTGCCCTACGAGCAGTACTTC. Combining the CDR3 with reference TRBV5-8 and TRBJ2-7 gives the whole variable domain EAGVTQSPTHLIKTRGQQATLRCSPISGHTSVYWYQQALGLGLQFLLWYDEGEERNRGNFPPRFSGRQFPNYSSELNVNALELEDSALYLCASSLAVLPYEQYFGPGTRLTVT.

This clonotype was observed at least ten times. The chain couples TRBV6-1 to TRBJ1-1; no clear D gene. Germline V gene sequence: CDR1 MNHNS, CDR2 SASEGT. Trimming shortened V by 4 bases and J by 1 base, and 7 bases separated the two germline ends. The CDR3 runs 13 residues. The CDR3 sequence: CASSVRENTEAFF. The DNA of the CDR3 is TGTGCCAGCAGTGTGCGGGAGAACACTGAAGCTTTCTTT.

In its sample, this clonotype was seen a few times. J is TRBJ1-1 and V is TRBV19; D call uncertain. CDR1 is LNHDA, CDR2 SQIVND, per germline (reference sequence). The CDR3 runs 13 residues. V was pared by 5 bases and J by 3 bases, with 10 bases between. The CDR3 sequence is CASSARRDTEAFF. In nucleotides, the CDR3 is TGTGCCAGTAGTGCTAGGAGGGACACTGAAGCTTTCTTT.

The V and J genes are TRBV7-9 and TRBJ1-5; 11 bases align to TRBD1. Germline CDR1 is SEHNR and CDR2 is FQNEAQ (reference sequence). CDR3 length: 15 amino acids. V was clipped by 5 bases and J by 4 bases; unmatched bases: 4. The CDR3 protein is CASSPGTGGNQPQHF. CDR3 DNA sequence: TGTGCCAGCAGCCCCGGGACAGGGGGGAATCAGCCCCAGCATTTT.

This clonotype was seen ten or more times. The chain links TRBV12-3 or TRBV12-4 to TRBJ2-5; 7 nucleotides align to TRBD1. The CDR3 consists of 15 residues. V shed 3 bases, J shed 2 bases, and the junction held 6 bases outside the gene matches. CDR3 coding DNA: TGTGCCAGCAGTTTTCCCCGGACAGGTCAAGAGACCCAGTACTTC. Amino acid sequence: CASSFPRTGQETQYF.

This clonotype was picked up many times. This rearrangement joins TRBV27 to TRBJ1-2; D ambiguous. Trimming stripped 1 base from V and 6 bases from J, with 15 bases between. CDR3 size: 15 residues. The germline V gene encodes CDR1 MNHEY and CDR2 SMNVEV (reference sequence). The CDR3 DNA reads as TGTGCCAGCAGTTTATTTCGGGGAGGCCTAGATGGCTACACCTTC. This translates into CASSLFRGGLDGYTF.

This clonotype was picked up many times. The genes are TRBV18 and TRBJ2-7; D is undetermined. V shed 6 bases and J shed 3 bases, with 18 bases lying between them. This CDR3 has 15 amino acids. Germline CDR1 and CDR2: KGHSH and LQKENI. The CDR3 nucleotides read TGTGCCAGCTCCCCCTGGGTCCCTCCTAACTACGAGCAGTACTTC. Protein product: CASSPWVPPNYEQYF.

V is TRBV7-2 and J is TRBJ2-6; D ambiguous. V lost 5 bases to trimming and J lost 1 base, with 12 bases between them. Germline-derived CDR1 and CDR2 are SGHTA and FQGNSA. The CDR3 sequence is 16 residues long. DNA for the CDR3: TGTGCCAGCAGCGCGACCGCCGGGTCTGGGGCCAACGTCCTGACTTTC. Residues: CASSATAGSGANVLTF.

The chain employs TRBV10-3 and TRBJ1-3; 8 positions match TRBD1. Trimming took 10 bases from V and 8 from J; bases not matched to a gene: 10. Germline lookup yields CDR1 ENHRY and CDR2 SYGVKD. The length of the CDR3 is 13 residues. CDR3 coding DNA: TGTGCCACCCGGACAGGGCGTGAGTACACCATATATTTT. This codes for CATRTGREYTIYF.

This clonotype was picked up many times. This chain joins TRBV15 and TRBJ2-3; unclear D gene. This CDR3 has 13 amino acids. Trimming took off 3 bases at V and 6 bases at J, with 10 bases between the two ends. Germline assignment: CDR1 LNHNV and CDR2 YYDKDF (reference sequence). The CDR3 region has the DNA TGTGCCACCAGCAGGGACCCAGTGGATACGCAGTATTTT. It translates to CATSRDPVDTQYF.

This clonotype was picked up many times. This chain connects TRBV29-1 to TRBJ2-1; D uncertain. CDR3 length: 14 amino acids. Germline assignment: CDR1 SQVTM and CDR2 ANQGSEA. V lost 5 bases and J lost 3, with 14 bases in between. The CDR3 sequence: CSVPSPRNYNEQFF. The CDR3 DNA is TGCAGCGTTCCCTCCCCCAGGAACTACAATGAGCAGTTCTTC.

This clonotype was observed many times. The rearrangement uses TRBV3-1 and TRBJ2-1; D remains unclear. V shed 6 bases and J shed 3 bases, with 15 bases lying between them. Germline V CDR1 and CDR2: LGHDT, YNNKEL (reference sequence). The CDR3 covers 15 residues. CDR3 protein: CASSPGSTLYNEQFF. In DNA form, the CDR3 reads TGTGCCAGCAGTCCCGGTAGTACCCTCTACAATGAGCAGTTCTTC.

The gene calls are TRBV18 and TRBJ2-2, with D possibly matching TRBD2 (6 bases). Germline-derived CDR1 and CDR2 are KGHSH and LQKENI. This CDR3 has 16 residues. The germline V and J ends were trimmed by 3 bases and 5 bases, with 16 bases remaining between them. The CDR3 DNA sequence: TGTGCCAGCTCACCCTGGGGAGGAGGCCAAACCGGGGAGCTGTTTTTT. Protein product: CASSPWGGGQTGELFF.

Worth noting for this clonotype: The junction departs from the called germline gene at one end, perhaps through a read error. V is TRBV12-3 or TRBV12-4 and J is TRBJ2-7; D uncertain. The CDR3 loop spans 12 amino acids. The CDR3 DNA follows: TGTGCCAGTAGTTTCCTTCTCTGCGAGCAGTACTTC. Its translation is CASSFLLCEQYF.

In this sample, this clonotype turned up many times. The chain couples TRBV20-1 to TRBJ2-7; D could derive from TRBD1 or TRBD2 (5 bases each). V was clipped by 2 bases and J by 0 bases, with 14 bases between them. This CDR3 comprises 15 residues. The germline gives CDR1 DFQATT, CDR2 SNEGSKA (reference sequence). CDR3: CSARNRGRSSYEQYF. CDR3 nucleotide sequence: TGCAGTGCTAGAAACCGGGGACGGAGCTCCTACGAGCAGTACTTC.

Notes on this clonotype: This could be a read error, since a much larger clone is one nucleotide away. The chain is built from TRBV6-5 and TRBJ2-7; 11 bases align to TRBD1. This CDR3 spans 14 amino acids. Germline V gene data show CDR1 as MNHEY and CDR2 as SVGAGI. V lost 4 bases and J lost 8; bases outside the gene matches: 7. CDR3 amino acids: CASSFGQGAYKQYF. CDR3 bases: TGTGCCAGCAGTTTTGGACAGGGGGCGTACAAGCAGTACTTC.

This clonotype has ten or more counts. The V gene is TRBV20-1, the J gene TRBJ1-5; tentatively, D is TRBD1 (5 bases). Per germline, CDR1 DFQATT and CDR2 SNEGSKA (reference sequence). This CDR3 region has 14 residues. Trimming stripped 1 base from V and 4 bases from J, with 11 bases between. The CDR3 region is CSARAGARNQPQHF. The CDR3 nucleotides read TGCAGTGCTAGAGCCGGGGCAAGAAATCAGCCCCAGCATTTT.

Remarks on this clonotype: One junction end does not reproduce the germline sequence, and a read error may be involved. The CDR3 spells CASSVFVTNTETFF. CDR3 coding DNA: TGTGCCAGCAGCGTATTTGTCACGAACACTGAAACTTTCTTT. The chain has TRBV7-9 and TRBJ1-1; D gene ambiguous. Germline CDR1 and CDR2: SEHNR and FQNEAQ (reference sequence). The CDR3 totals 14 residues.

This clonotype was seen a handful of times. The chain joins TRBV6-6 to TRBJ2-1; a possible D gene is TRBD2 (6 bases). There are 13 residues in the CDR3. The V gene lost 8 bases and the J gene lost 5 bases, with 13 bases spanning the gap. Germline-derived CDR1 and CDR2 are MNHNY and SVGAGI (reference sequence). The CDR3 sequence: CASSVGRNNEQFF. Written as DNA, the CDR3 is TGTGCCAGCTCCGTAGGGAGGAACAATGAGCAGTTCTTC.

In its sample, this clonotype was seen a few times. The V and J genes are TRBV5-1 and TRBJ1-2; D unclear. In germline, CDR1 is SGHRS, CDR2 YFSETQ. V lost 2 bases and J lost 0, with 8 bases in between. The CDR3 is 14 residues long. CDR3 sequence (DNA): TGCGCCAGCAGCTTAGCGGTTTCTAACTATGGCTACACCTTC. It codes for CASSLAVSNYGYTF. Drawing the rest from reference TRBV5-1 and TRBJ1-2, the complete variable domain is KAGVTQTPRYLIKTRGQQVTLSCSPISGHRSVSWYQQTPGQGLQFLFEYFSETQRNKGNFPGRFSGRQFSNSRSEMNVSTLELGDSALYLCASSLAVSNYGYTFGSGTRLTVV.